What follows are 24 T cell receptor beta chains derived from one specimen sequenced in a study of cytomegalovirus exposure and HLA in healthy donors. It was with 60 Vbeta and 13 Jbeta primers that the PCR ran. TCRdb keeps only in-frame clones here, not all; method: immunoSEQ multiplex PCR. This table has fewer than 200,000 clones, roughly 80% appearing once. The sequencing input was PBMCs. All receptors derive from a woman aged 50 to 65 in good health and CMV-seropositive.

The chain links TRBV6-5 to TRBJ1-2; tentative D call: TRBD1 (5 bases). Germline V CDR1 and CDR2: MNHEY, SVGAGI. The CDR3 sequence is 13 residues long. The V gene lost 2 bases and the J gene lost 7 bases, with 11 bases spanning the gap. CDR3 amino acids: CASSYPGRGGYTF. DNA for the CDR3: TGTGCCAGCAGTTACCCCGGGAGGGGTGGCTACACCTTC.

V is TRBV25-1 and J is TRBJ2-3; possibly TRBD1 for D (5 bases). CDR1 is MGHDK, CDR2 SYGVNS, per germline. The CDR3 covers 14 residues. V lost 2 bases, J lost 2 bases, and 8 bases lay in between. The CDR3 region is CASSERRVTDTQYF. The CDR3 DNA sequence: TGTGCCAGCAGTGAACGCAGGGTCACAGATACGCAGTATTTT.

The chain combines TRBV19 with TRBJ1-1, with D maybe TRBD1 (6 bases). Germline V CDR1 and CDR2: LNHDA, SQIVND (reference sequence). The V end lost 3 bases, the J end lost 3 bases, and 11 bases lay between the germline ends. The CDR3 loop spans 14 amino acids. DNA for the CDR3: TGTGCCAGTAGTATTCTGGGGGCGGACACTGAAGCTTTCTTT. This gives the protein CASSILGADTEAFF.

This clone has just a few counts. V is TRBV30 and J is TRBJ2-1, with TRBD2 matching over 11 bases. CDR3 length equals 15 residues. CDR1 GTSNPN and CDR2 SVGIG come from the germline V gene (reference sequence). V shed 2 bases, J shed 5 bases, and the junction held 5 bases outside the gene matches. The CDR3 sequence: CAWSPIAGGDNEQFF. CDR3 bases: TGTGCCTGGAGTCCTATAGCGGGAGGGGACAATGAGCAGTTCTTC.

This chain uses TRBV6-5 with TRBJ2-5; 9 bases are shared with TRBD2. The germline CDR1 and CDR2 sequences are MNHEY and SVGAGI. J lost 6 bases, V lost 2 bases, and 10 bases had no gene match. The CDR3 extends over 16 amino acids. In nucleotides, the CDR3 is TGTGCCAGCAGTTACGTCGGCGGGAGGGCCGGTAAGACCCAGTACTTC. Translating gives CASSYVGGRAGKTQYF.

The chain combines TRBV6-6 with TRBJ2-5; 10 nucleotides match TRBD1. This CDR3 has 15 amino acids. Per the germline V gene, CDR1 is MNHNY and CDR2 is SVGAGI (reference sequence). J lost 5 bases, V lost 6 bases, and 9 bases had no gene match. The CDR3 is CASRPVPGQGETQYF. The CDR3 coding sequence is TGTGCCAGCAGACCCGTCCCGGGACAGGGGGAGACCCAGTACTTC.

V and J are TRBV25-1 and TRBJ1-1; D may be TRBD1 (6 bases). This CDR3 has 16 residues. V lost 3 bases and J lost 2, with 16 bases in between. Germline assignment: CDR1 MGHDK and CDR2 SYGVNS. The CDR3 region is CASSEQRGGINTEAFF. In nucleotides, the CDR3 is TGTGCCAGCAGTGAGCAGCGAGGGGGAATAAACACTGAAGCTTTCTTT. The whole variable domain, filled in from reference TRBV25-1 and TRBJ1-1, reads EADIYQTPRYLVIGTGKKITLECSQTMGHDKMYWYQQDPGMELHLIHYSYGVNSTEKGDLSSESTVSRIRTEHFPLTLESARPSHTSQYLCASSEQRGGINTEAFFGQGTRLTVV.

The sample holds a few counts of this clone. V usage is TRBV7-2 and J usage is TRBJ2-5; 12 bases fit TRBD2. CDR1 and CDR2 (germline): SGHTA, FQGNSA. The length of the CDR3 is 17 residues. J was trimmed by 3 bases and V by 2 bases; bases with no gene match: 7. CDR3: CASSLYASGGVEETQYF. In nucleotides, the CDR3 is TGTGCCAGCAGCTTATATGCTAGCGGGGGGGTGGAAGAGACCCAGTACTTC.

J is TRBJ1-2 and V is TRBV5-5; the D is unclear. Germline V gives CDR1 SGHKS, CDR2 YYEKEE (reference sequence). The CDR3 spans 13 residues. V shed 2 bases and J shed 6 bases, with 11 bases lying between them. CDR3 amino acids: CASSFEHLNGYTF. CDR3 coding DNA: TGTGCCAGCAGCTTTGAACATCTGAATGGCTACACCTTC.

The count of this clone is one. The gene calls are TRBV18 and TRBJ1-1; 7 bases line up with TRBD1. The length of the CDR3 is 15 residues. Losses at the gene ends were 3 bases for V and 5 bases for J; bases not matched to a gene: 9. Germline values: CDR1 KGHSH, CDR2 LQKENI. The CDR3: CASSPLRDRGTEAFF. CDR3 coding DNA: TGTGCCAGCTCACCCCTCCGGGACAGAGGAACTGAAGCTTTCTTT. The variable domain in full, with the rest retrieved from reference TRBV18 and TRBJ1-1, is NAGVMQNPRHLVRRRGQEARLRCSPMKGHSHVYWYRQLPEEGLKFMVYLQKENIIDESGMPKERFSAEFPKEGPSILRIQQVVRGDSAAYFCASSPLRDRGTEAFFGQGTRLTVV.

The gene calls are TRBV9 and TRBJ2-1; a weak D match, TRBD2 (6 bases). CDR1 and CDR2 from the germline V gene are SGDLS and YYNGEE. The CDR3 length is 15 residues. V was clipped by 0 bases and J by 4 bases, with 11 bases between them. CDR3 sequence reads: CASSVEPSAYNEQFF. The CDR3 region has the DNA TGTGCCAGCAGCGTAGAGCCTAGCGCGTACAATGAGCAGTTCTTC. The entire variable domain, with the rest obtained from reference TRBV9 and TRBJ2-1, is as follows: DSGVTQTPKHLITATGQRVTLRCSPRSGDLSVYWYQQSLDQGLQFLIQYYNGEERAKGNILERFSAQQFPDLHSELNLSSLELGDSALYFCASSVEPSAYNEQFFGPGTRLTVL.

This clone was observed a few times. The chain has TRBV5-1 and TRBJ1-2; perhaps TRBD1 as D (5 bases). The CDR3 totals 15 residues. V was trimmed by 0 bases and J by 4 bases, leaving 13 bases between them. In germline, CDR1 is SGHRS, CDR2 YFSETQ. CDR3 protein: CASSLASGSGYGYTF. The DNA for the CDR3 is TGCGCCAGCAGCTTGGCCTCAGGGTCAGGCTATGGCTACACCTTC.

J is TRBJ2-1 and V is TRBV27, with 7 bases lining up with TRBD1. V was clipped by 7 bases and J by 4 bases; unmatched bases: 16. The CDR3 has 17 amino acids. The germline CDR1 and CDR2 sequences are MNHEY and SMNVEV (reference sequence). CDR3 protein: CASKRGLLKNFYNEQFF. CDR3 DNA: TGTGCCAGCAAAAGGGGGCTCCTCAAAAACTTTTACAATGAGCAGTTCTTC.

This chain joins TRBV5-8 and TRBJ1-5; perhaps TRBD1 as D (5 bases). Germline V gene data show CDR1 as SGHTS and CDR2 as YDEGEE. Trimming left V 4 bases short and J 6 bases short, with 11 bases between. The CDR3 has 13 amino acids. The CDR3 reads CASSRRGGQPQHF. CDR3 sequence (DNA): TGTGCCAGCAGCAGGAGGGGAGGTCAGCCCCAGCATTTT. The full variable domain, rest sourced from reference TRBV5-8 and TRBJ1-5, is EAGVTQSPTHLIKTRGQQATLRCSPISGHTSVYWYQQALGLGLQFLLWYDEGEERNRGNFPPRFSGRQFPNYSSELNVNALELEDSALYLCASSRRGGQPQHFGDGTRLSIL.

This clone has just a few counts. The V and J genes are TRBV21-1 and TRBJ2-2; the D call TRBD1 from the table was never checked on the DNA. TRBV21-1 is a pseudogene locus. The CDR3 has 19 amino acids. The CDR3, as DNA: TGTGCCAGCAGCACACCCCGGGACAGGCTCATCCCGAACACCGGGGAGCTGTTTTTT. Protein product: CASSTPRDRLIPNTGELFF.

This chain links TRBV29-1 with TRBJ2-2; D remains unclear. V dropped 1 base and J dropped 0 bases, with 6 bases sitting between them. From germline, CDR1 is SQVTM and CDR2 ANQGSEA. This CDR3 region has 14 residues. CDR3 nucleotide sequence: TGCAGCGTTGAAGGGCACCCGAACACCGGGGAGCTGTTTTTT. Encoded protein: CSVEGHPNTGELFF.

Points on this clone: At one of its ends the junction is not consistent with the germline gene, which may arise from a read error. This chain joins TRBV7-9 and TRBJ2-7; 9 bases are a match to TRBD2. This CDR3 is built from 14 residues. Germline V gene data show CDR1 as SEHNR and CDR2 as FQNEAQ (reference sequence). CDR3 sequence: CSSSFSGGSYEQYF. As DNA, the CDR3 is TGTTCCAGCAGCTTTAGCGGGGGATCCTACGAGCAGTACTTC.

J is TRBJ2-2 and V is TRBV6-5; D perhaps matches TRBD2 (5 bases). Germline CDR1 is MNHEY and CDR2 is SVGAGI. V was clipped by 5 bases and J by 4 bases, with 11 bases between them. The CDR3 consists of 14 residues. The CDR3 nucleotides read TGTGCCAGCAGTGGAATAAGCGGCACCGGGGAGCTGTTTTTT. This gives the protein CASSGISGTGELFF.

The V gene is TRBV2, the J gene TRBJ1-1; possible D gene TRBD1, 5 bases. CDR1 and CDR2 from the germline V gene are SNHLY and FYNNEI. Trimming took 3 bases from V and 0 from J, leaving 8 bases between them. The CDR3 spans 14 residues. CDR3 sequence reads: CASSEMTVNTEAFF. CDR3 nucleotide sequence: TGTGCCAGCAGTGAGATGACAGTGAACACTGAAGCTTTCTTT.

The chain is built from TRBV28 and TRBJ2-7, with TRBD2 matching 10 bases. The germline V gene encodes CDR1 MDHEN and CDR2 SYDVKM. The CDR3 runs 15 residues. J gave up 7 bases and V 6 bases, and 12 bases lay outside the gene matches. CDR3 nucleotides: TGTGCCAGCAGCTTAGCCACCGGGACTAGCGCAGAGCAGTACTTC. Amino acids: CASSLATGTSAEQYF.

V is TRBV6-1 and J is TRBJ1-2; D uncertain. The CDR3 contains 11 residues. Trimming left V 2 bases short and J 8 bases short, with 6 bases between. CDR1 is MNHNS and CDR2 is SASEGT in the germline V gene. In DNA, the CDR3 is TGTGCCAGCAGTGAATCCCTCGGCTACACCTTC. Amino acids: CASSESLGYTF.

This chain connects TRBV9 to TRBJ2-5; tentatively, D is TRBD1 (5 bases). The ends were cut back, 0 bases at V and 5 bases at J, with 11 bases in the middle. The length of the CDR3 is 14 residues. Germline V gene sequence: CDR1 SGDLS, CDR2 YYNGEE. CDR3 coding DNA: TGTGCCAGCAGCGTAGCGGTCCCAGGGGAGACCCAGTACTTC. This sequence encodes CASSVAVPGETQYF.

The CDR3 loop is CASTGRGRGNEKLFF. Written as DNA, the CDR3 is TGTGCCAGCACCGGGCGGGGGCGCGGGAATGAAAAACTGTTTTTT. The gene calls are TRBV25-1 and TRBJ1-4; D is possibly TRBD1 (6 bases). The CDR3 covers 15 residues. V was pared by 7 bases and J by 5 bases, with 17 bases between. Germline CDR1 and CDR2: MGHDK and SYGVNS.

This clone has just a few counts. The sample contains more than one DNA sequence encoding this CDR3. The J gene is TRBJ2-2, the V gene TRBV15; 13 bases agree with TRBD2. V trimming: 0 bases; J trimming: 0 bases; junction bases outside the gene matches: 10. CDR1 is LNHNV, CDR2 YYDKDF, per germline (reference sequence). The CDR3 loop spans 21 amino acids. CDR3 coding DNA: TGTGCCACCAGCAGAGATCTTAGTCTACTAGCGGGAGGGACGAACACCGGGGAGCTGTTTTTT. It yields the protein CATSRDLSLLAGGTNTGELFF.